This T cell receptor (beta chain) was recorded in a study of Ad26.COV2.S vaccination and SARS-CoV-2 variants (dated by TCRdb to about 2021). In the study overall: Donors in the vaccine arm were drawn from COV1001, a multicentre, randomized, double-blind, placebo-controlled phase I-IIa trial testing Ad26.COV2.S in healthy adults. Participants in the trial were split at random into five groups of five each, receiving low-dose or high-dose Ad26.COV2.S once or twice, or else placebo on both occasions. Ad26.COV2.S was administered intramuscularly at a dose of 5x10^10 or 1x10^11 viral particles, either as one shot or as two shots given 56 days apart. Throughout the experiments and outcome assessment, investigators stayed blinded to trial group allocation. Sequencing of the TCRbeta repertoire served to evaluate the specificity and breadth of SARS-CoV-2-reactive T cell receptors following Ad26.COV2.S vaccination. A total of roughly 30 samples were included in the TCR-sequenced set, comprising roughly 20 Ad26.COV2.S vaccine recipients, 5 placebo recipients and 8 SARS-CoV-2 convalescent individuals.

The immunoSEQ Assay was used to sequence TCRbeta CDR3 regions. After extraction, genomic DNA underwent amplification by bias-controlled multiplex PCR, followed by high-throughput sequencing. On the study's bioinformatics: To quantify the absolute abundance of each unique TCRbeta CDR3 region, sequences were collapsed and filtered. T cell fraction was estimated by normalizing TCRbeta template counts to usable DNA, with usable DNA measured through amplification of reference genes found in all nucleated cells. Repertoire TCRs were annotated as SARS-CoV-2-specific when V gene, CDR3 amino acid sequence and J gene were exactly matched to a known reactive TCR set. MIRA supplied the reference SARS-CoV-2 TCR set, which was filtered for enrichment in COVID-19-positive ImmuneCODE repertoires so that public or cross-reactive TCRs were removed. Using the MIRA antigens, annotated TCRs were further analysed by specific ORF or by position within an ORF. Breadth was defined as the number of annotated unique rearrangements divided by the total number of unique productive rearrangements, and depth was defined as the summed frequency of the annotated unique rearrangements. Two-sided Wilcoxon rank-sum tests were used to compare TCR breadth between groups. TCRdb stores this immuneACCESS table with in-frame sequences only. Part of the clones is absent; in the studies checked, under half of the shortfall reflects unresolved V genes, and no reason is known for the rest. V and J calls and clone size are those listed in that table; D and trimming were worked out from the DNA. For this sample there are 350,000 to 400,000 clones; about 88% appear just once. Under 4% of the sample belongs to the ten largest clones.

The CDR3, cysteine through phenylalanine, is 13 amino acids long. Left in the record is the CDR3 DNA by itself, 39 bases read in frame from the first base. V lost 0 bases and J lost 4 bases; the stretch between them is 5 bases long. Via the germline V gene, CDR1 is SGDLS and CDR2 YYNGEE. Concerning this clone: Its binding antigen is unknown. It has no much larger one-base neighbor in the sample; base qualities were not kept. Other DNA sequences in this sample translate to the same CDR3.

Interpreted using the paper, the treatment or condition label stands for: about 20 received Ad26.COV2.S at low or high dose, single or two shots; several received placebo; per-sample allocation not given. Repertoires of vaccine and placebo recipients were sequenced from samples taken on day 63 after the first injection. In Cohort 1b, some 25 adults aged 18-55 years were enrolled at a single site in Boston, USA, between 29 July and 7 August 2020. Ad26.COV2.S was a replication-incompetent adenovirus type 26 vector that expressed a prefusion-stabilized SARS-CoV-2 spike protein derived from the original Wuhan strain. Findings and caveats that apply to the study as a whole: Non-spike TCR breadth was comparable between vaccine and placebo recipients, consistent with the vaccine containing only spike. Spike-specific TCR breadth was higher in Ad26.COV2.S recipients than in placebo recipients (P = 0.0014). The study was not powered for comparison of responses between vaccine doses or regimens. Substantial breadth of spike-specific CD8+ and CD4+ T cell responses was reported after vaccination. According to the authors, total T cell responses may have been underestimated by the TCR breadth and depth analyses.

Sequencing used peripheral blood, obtained in a trial of Ad26.COV2.S vaccine versus placebo. The V gene is TRBV9 and the J gene is TRBJ1-5; the D gene is not confidently resolved. This TCR was sampled from a person between 18 and 59 years old who received the Ad26.COV2.S COVID-19 vaccine or a placebo. The CDR3 region: CASSVGENQPQHF. The DNA sequence is given as TGTGCCAGCAGCGTAGGAGAAAATCAGCCCCAGCATTTT.